This TCR beta chain originates from a study of shared clonotypes between healthy human individuals (dated by TCRdb to the early 2020s). Background on the whole study: The cohort comprised a couple of women and three men aged 18 to 49 years. To estimate repertoire size and how much clonotypes are shared between individuals, the study performed deep sequencing of blood TCR repertoires from about five healthy adults. For each donor, CD4 naive and CD4 memory were each run on three plates, CD8 naive on two plates, and CD8 memory on one plate. Different laboratories and diverse techniques were used to prepare libraries and sequence TCR repertoires, to increase sequencing depth and limit assay-specific biases. Leukapheresis yielded between about 0.85 and 10 billion PBMCs per donor.

With regard to this clone: Its cognate antigen has yet to be identified. There are no base qualities to consult, and no much larger clone falls within one base.

Overall results and qualifications from the work: Pairwise subsampling led to the expectation that sequencing depth would affect the degree of clonotype sharing among donors. Naive subsets generally had larger estimated clonotype richness than memory subsets did. Clonotypes shared by all four sorted-subset donors showed higher generation probabilities than non-shared clonotypes. Sampling was limited to blood, and TCR repertoires in tissue likely differ from TCR repertoires in blood. Because the study included a small number of donors, the genetic and exposure-history diversity represented was limited. Rarefaction of sorted-subset datasets indicated incomplete sequencing despite the large sequencing depth. Across a few donors, approximately 4.6% of naive CD4, roughly 3.4% of naive CD8, around 2.5% of memory CD4, and about 0.4% of memory CD8 clonotypes were shared.

Using the deep immunoSEQ assay, multiplex PCR amplified TCR CDR3 regions from genomic DNA. Extracted genomic DNA from each cell subset was spread evenly across all wells of several immunoSEQ 96-well plates, with each plate serving as a replicate. For sorted subsets, approximately 200 ng of genomic DNA, equivalent to tens of thousands of T cell genomes, went into each replicate PCR. The purified libraries were quantified using a Qubit 3.0 fluorometer, sized with a Bioanalyzer 2100, and then quantified again using the KAPA Library Quantification kit. Each immunoSEQ 96-well plate was sequenced on its own single-read 150-cycle Illumina NextSeq 550 flow cell. Per the authors' processing: Because only junctional sequences without quality scores were contained in the immunoSEQ output, filtering matching that applied to full-length reads could not be performed. Sequences were annotated with PyIR, a Python wrapper for IgBLAST v1.9, and V/J genes and CDR3 were assigned using IMGT germline references. Reads were removed for weak V/J assignments (E-value above 1e-6), missing CDR3, stop codons, out-of-frame junctions, or ambiguous translated residues. A V3J clonotype was defined by an identical inferred V gene, J gene, and CDR3 amino acid sequence. The percentage overlap between two repertoires was calculated by dividing the number of shared unique clonotypes by the size of the smaller repertoire. Three approaches were used to assess repertoire richness: RTK rarefaction, the Chao1 estimator, and Recon v2.1 estimates of unobserved clonotypes. OLGA was used to compute generation probabilities for all TCRbeta clonotypes that the gDNA method yielded from several donors. What TCRdb holds here is the immuneACCESS table cut down to in-frame rearrangements. Part of the clones is not present; checked against another copy, under half of the missing clones reflect an unresolved V gene, and the others are unexplained. V, J and clone size are taken as reported in that table, and D and trimming were inferred from the DNA itself. This sample holds about 2.1 million clones; 93% were observed only once. About 1.6% of the sample lies in the top ten.

CD8 naive samples were obtained by positive selection for CCR7 among CD45RO-negative cells, yielding a CD45RA+CCR7+ population from which TemRA cells were excluded. Donors were healthy HIV-negative adults with no recently reported acute infections or vaccinations. All donors were Caucasian adults living in Nashville, Tennessee, USA. After blood collection by leukapheresis, PBMCs were isolated using Ficoll-Histopaque density gradient centrifugation and then cryopreserved in the vapor phase of liquid nitrogen. Analytical flow cytometry was used to check the purity and quantity of every magnetically sorted T cell population. Each sorted fraction had its genomic DNA isolated and then quantified by UV absorbance on a Nanodrop 2000c. This receptor was identified in a man aged 18 to 29 in good health. Some clones in this sample may be carry-over from other donors' samples. The sample consisted of naive CD8+ T cells from PBMCs. In light of the paper, this sample's cell subset or site label describes: CD45RA+CCR7+.

The CDR3 in this case is CASSLPSETVNYGYTF. Read as DNA, the sequence is TGTGCCAGCAGCCTCCCCTCCGAGACAGTAAACTATGGCTACACCTTC. The V and J segments used are TRBV9 and TRBJ1-2, with TRBD1 perhaps the D gene, on 5 matching bases. The germline V gene gives CDR1 as SGDLS and CDR2 as YYNGEE. V is reduced by 4 bases and J by 2 bases, leaving a spacing of 18 bases between them. CDR3 length: 16 amino acids, cysteine to phenylalanine. Only the CDR3 DNA is retained, 48 bases long and in frame from the first base.